Following are 19 T cell receptor beta chains from one sample sequenced in a study of shared clonotypes between healthy human individuals. The assay was immunoSEQ multiplex PCR, and TCRdb's table has in-frame clones only and misses some. The sample shows about 490,000 clones, approximately 81% of them seen only once. The sample was PBMCs. The receptor set was obtained from a woman between 40 and 55 years old in good health. Some clones in this sample may be carry-over from other donors' samples.

To note about this clone: A far larger clone is one base from this, pointing to a likely read error. This chain uses TRBV5-1 with TRBJ2-5; 7 bases line up with TRBD2. CDR1 SGHRS and CDR2 YFSETQ come from the germline V gene. V shed 3 bases and J 8 bases; nucleotides not matched to a gene: 7. CDR3 length: 13 amino acids. In DNA, the CDR3 is TGCGCCAGCAGCTCCGGGACTATACATACCCAGTACTTC. Its protein product is CASSSGTIHTQYF.

This clone was recorded once. The chain couples TRBV30 to TRBJ1-2; 7 bases fit TRBD1. The germline CDR1 and CDR2 sequences are GTSNPN and SVGIG (reference sequence). The CDR3 has 15 residues. Unmatched junction bases numbered 21, after V lost 7 bases and J lost 10 bases. CDR3 bases: TGTGCCTTGGTGGGGGGTCCCCTACCCACAGGGGTCTACACCTTC. Its translation: CALVGGPLPTGVYTF.

The chain has TRBV28 and TRBJ2-7, with D unclear. The CDR3 loop spans 14 amino acids. The germline CDR1 and CDR2 sequences are MDHEN and SYDVKM. V lost 3 bases to trimming and J lost 2 bases, with 11 bases between them. The DNA of the CDR3 is TGTGCCAGCAGTTTTGGTGGGCAGGCCTACGAGCAGTACTTC. Protein: CASSFGGQAYEQYF. The full variable domain, its missing parts supplied by reference TRBV28 and TRBJ2-7, is DVKVTQSSRYLVKRTGEKVFLECVQDMDHENMFWYRQDPGLGLRLIYFSYDVKMKEKGDIPEGYSVSREKKERFSLILESASTNQTSMYLCASSFGGQAYEQYFGPGTRLTVT.

This clone showed up many times. Other nucleotide sequences in the sample specify the same CDR3. The V gene is TRBV10-1, the J gene TRBJ1-1; D remains unclear. V lost 7 bases and J lost 2, with 11 bases in between. The CDR3 has 13 residues. Germline V gene data show CDR1 as WNHNN and CDR2 as SYGVQD (reference sequence). The CDR3 here is CASMGGANTEAFF. Written as DNA, the CDR3 is TGCGCCAGCATGGGAGGTGCAAACACTGAAGCTTTCTTT.

The chain links TRBV4-2 to TRBJ2-1; D is perhaps TRBD1 or TRBD2 (5 bases each). This CDR3 has 17 residues. V lost 1 base, J lost 7 bases, and 20 bases lay in between. The germline gives CDR1 LGHNA, CDR2 YNFKEQ. The CDR3 sequence: CASSQAVAGIWGNEQFF. The CDR3 nucleotides are TGTGCCAGCAGCCAAGCGGTAGCAGGGATTTGGGGGAATGAGCAGTTCTTC.

This chain uses TRBV7-2 with TRBJ2-7; the D is unclear. Germline V gene lookup returns CDR1 SGHTA and CDR2 FQGNSA. CDR3 length: 14 amino acids. V lost 4 bases, J lost 2 bases, and 12 bases lay in between. The CDR3 loop reads CASSSDLPPYEQYF. CDR3 nucleotides: TGTGCCAGCAGCTCCGACTTACCGCCCTACGAGCAGTACTTC.

Comments on this clone: A far larger clone is one nucleotide away, so this likely arose from a read error. Different DNA sequences within this sample yield the same CDR3. The CDR3 DNA is TGTGCCAGTAGTATAGGGGGGGCCCAGTACCAGGAGACCCAGTACTTC. Translating it yields CASSIGGAQYQETQYF. J is TRBJ2-5 and V is TRBV19; the D call may be TRBD1 or TRBD2 (6 bases each). Germline lookup yields CDR1 LNHDA and CDR2 SQIVND (reference sequence). The CDR3 consists of 16 residues. The variable domain in full, completed from reference TRBV19 and TRBJ2-5, reads DGGITQSPKYLFRKEGQNVTLSCEQNLNHDAMYWYRQDPGQGLRLIYYSQIVNDFQKGDIAEGYSVSREKKESFPLTVTSAQKNPTAFYLCASSIGGAQYQETQYFGPGTRLLVL.

V and J are TRBV23-1 and TRBJ1-5, with D unresolved. TRBV23-1 is flagged as an ORF with uncertain function. The V end was cut by 0 bases, the J end by 7 bases, with 13 bases between. The CDR3 contains 15 residues. CDR3 residues: CASSQSRQECQPQHF. In DNA, the CDR3 is TGCGCCAGCAGTCAATCGCGGCAAGAATGCCAGCCCCAGCATTTT.

Points on this clone: Other DNA sequences within the sample encode an identical CDR3. The J gene is TRBJ2-2, the V gene TRBV9, with TRBD2 matching 12 bases. Germline lookup yields CDR1 SGDLS and CDR2 YYNGEE. This CDR3 region has 16 residues. With 2 bases clipped from V and 1 base from J, the junction kept 0 bases outside the gene matches. The CDR3, as DNA: TGTGCCAGCAGCGTGGGACTAGCGGGGAACACCGGGGAGCTGTTTTTT. Translation: CASSVGLAGNTGELFF.

The V call is TRBV15, the J call TRBJ2-5; D gene uncertain. CDR1 is LNHNV, CDR2 YYDKDF, per germline (reference sequence). Trimming pared 0 bases from V and 4 bases from J, leaving 9 bases between. The CDR3 consists of 14 residues. The CDR3: CATSRDRVAETQYF. CDR3 in DNA: TGTGCCACCAGCAGAGATAGGGTCGCAGAGACCCAGTACTTC. The whole variable domain, filled in from reference TRBV15 and TRBJ2-5, reads DAMVIQNPRYQVTQFGKPVTLSCSQTLNHNVMYWYQQKSSQAPKLLFHYYDKDFNNEADTPDNFQSRRPNTSFCFLDIRSPGLGDTAMYLCATSRDRVAETQYFGPGTRLLVL.

This clone came up once. The gene calls are TRBV30 and TRBJ1-1; a weak D match, TRBD1 (6 bases). V dropped 8 bases and J dropped 5 bases, with 18 bases sitting between them. The CDR3 extends over 13 amino acids. Germline CDR1 GTSNPN, CDR2 SVGIG (reference sequence). CDR3 in DNA: TGTGCCGGGACCAATGAGGGGGGGACTGAAGCTTTCTTT. It specifies CAGTNEGGTEAFF.

The chain recombines TRBV11-1 with TRBJ1-2; D unresolved. This CDR3 region has 13 residues. Germline V gene lookup returns CDR1 SGHAT and CDR2 FQDESV (reference sequence). The V end was cut by 2 bases, the J end by 8 bases, with 12 bases between. The DNA for the CDR3 is TGTGCCAGCAGCTTACTCTCAGATTACGGCTACACCTTC. Protein: CASSLLSDYGYTF. The full variable domain, with the rest looked up from reference TRBV11-1 and TRBJ1-2, is EAEVAQSPRYKITEKSQAVAFWCDPISGHATLYWYRQILGQGPELLVQFQDESVVDDSQLPKDRFSAERLKGVDSTLKIQPAELGDSAMYLCASSLLSDYGYTFGSGTRLTVV.

The chain combines TRBV18 with TRBJ2-7; the D gene is possibly TRBD1 (6 bases). The ends were cut back, 3 bases at V and 0 bases at J, with 9 bases in the middle. This CDR3 contains 14 residues. Germline CDR1 reads KGHSH; CDR2 reads LQKENI. DNA of the CDR3: TGTGCCAGCTCACCCGACAGGATCTCCTACGAGCAGTACTTC. It is translated as CASSPDRISYEQYF.

The CDR3 DNA reads TGTGCCAGCAGTGCCCCCCGACAGGGCGCGTACACAGATACGCAGTATTTT. Its protein is CASSAPRQGAYTDTQYF. V and J are TRBV27 and TRBJ2-3; 7 bases are a match to TRBD1. CDR1 MNHEY and CDR2 SMNVEV come from the germline V gene (reference sequence). With V trimmed by 5 bases and J by 2 bases, 13 bases remained unmatched. CDR3 length: 17 amino acids.

The chain uses TRBV7-9 and TRBJ2-3, with TRBD1 as a possible D gene (5 bases). CDR1 and CDR2 (germline): SEHNR, FQNEAQ (reference sequence). This CDR3 contains 14 residues. The germline V and J ends were trimmed by 3 bases and 1 base, with 8 bases remaining between them. Written as DNA, the CDR3 is TGTGCCAGCAGCTTCAGGGTGCGCACAGATACGCAGTATTTT. Translating it yields CASSFRVRTDTQYF.

With respect to this clone: Other nucleotide sequences from this sample produce the same CDR3. For the CDR3, the DNA is TGCGCCAGCAGCCCGGACAGGGGAGCCTACAATGAGCAGTTCTTC. This codes for CASSPDRGAYNEQFF. V gene TRBV5-1 combines with J gene TRBJ2-1; 9 nucleotides match TRBD1. Germline CDR1 reads SGHRS; CDR2 reads YFSETQ. Trimming removed 4 bases from V and 2 bases from J; junction bases left unmatched: 4. This CDR3 region has 15 residues.

The rearrangement links TRBV29-1 to TRBJ2-1, with 8 bases fitting TRBD2. The J segment lost 6 bases and the V segment lost 7 bases, leaving 11 bases of the junction unmatched. This CDR3 is 14 amino acids long. Germline-derived CDR1 and CDR2 are SQVTM and ANQGSEA. The CDR3 bases are TGCAGCGGGAAACCGGGACTAGTTACCAATGAGCAGTTCTTC. Its protein product is CSGKPGLVTNEQFF.

CDR3 loop: CAWSKDSGHEQFF. The DNA of the CDR3 is TGTGCCTGGAGTAAGGATAGCGGTCATGAGCAGTTCTTC. The chain joins TRBV30 to TRBJ2-1; TRBD2 might be the D (6 bases). Trimming took off 2 bases at V and 8 bases at J, with 13 bases between the two ends. Per germline, CDR1 GTSNPN and CDR2 SVGIG (reference sequence). The CDR3 loop spans 13 amino acids.

The V gene is TRBV11-3, the J gene TRBJ2-2; 8 bases are shared with TRBD2. CDR1 is SGHNT and CDR2 is YENEEA in the germline V gene. V trimming: 0 bases; J trimming: 6 bases; junction bases outside the gene matches: 12. The CDR3 consists of 18 residues. The CDR3 region is CASSLEGPGAGVAGELFF. The CDR3 nucleotides are TGTGCCAGCAGCTTAGAAGGACCTGGAGCGGGAGTTGCCGGGGAGCTGTTTTTT.